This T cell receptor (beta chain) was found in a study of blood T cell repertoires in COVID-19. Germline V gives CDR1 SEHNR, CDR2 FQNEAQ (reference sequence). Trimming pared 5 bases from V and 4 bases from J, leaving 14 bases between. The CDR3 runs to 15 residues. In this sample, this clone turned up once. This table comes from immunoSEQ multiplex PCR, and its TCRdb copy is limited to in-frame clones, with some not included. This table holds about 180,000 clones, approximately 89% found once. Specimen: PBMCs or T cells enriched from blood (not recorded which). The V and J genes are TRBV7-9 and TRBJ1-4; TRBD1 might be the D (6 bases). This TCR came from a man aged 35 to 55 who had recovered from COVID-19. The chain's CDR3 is CASSLLTGDNEKLFF. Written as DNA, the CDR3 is TGTGCCAGCAGCCTCCTGACAGGAGATAATGAAAAACTGTTTTTT.